Following are 19 T cell receptor beta chains from one sample sequenced in a study of blood T cell repertoires in COVID-19. The table came from immunoSEQ multiplex PCR; TCRdb's copy has only in-frame clones and leaves some out. The repertoire consists of 60,000 to 65,000 clones, with 65% to 80% occurring once and the leading ten covering about 20%. The source material was peripheral blood. The receptors derive from a man aged 60-69 years with acute or convalescent COVID-19.

The chain is built from TRBV7-2 and TRBJ1-2, with 8 bases lining up with TRBD1. The ends lost 4 bases at V and 4 bases at J; junction bases unmatched: 11. The CDR3 length is 16 residues. The germline V gene has CDR1 SGHTA and CDR2 FQGNSA. The CDR3 region has the DNA TGTGCCAGCAGCTCAACCACCTCACAGGGGGTCTATGGCTACACCTTC. Translation gives CASSSTTSQGVYGYTF.

The rearrangement joins TRBV19 to TRBJ1-5; no clear D. The germline V and J ends were trimmed by 2 bases and 0 bases, with 5 bases remaining between them. Germline V gene sequence: CDR1 LNHDA, CDR2 SQIVND (reference sequence). The CDR3 length is 14 residues. Here the CDR3 DNA reads TGTGCCAGTAGTATAACGGTTAGCAATCAGCCCCAGCATTTT. Translated, it gives CASSITVSNQPQHF.

This clone appeared a single time. The chain links TRBV4-3 to TRBJ2-7; D might be TRBD1 (5 bases). This CDR3 comprises 15 residues. Germline loops: CDR1 LGHNA, CDR2 YSLEER. The ends were cut back, 0 bases at V and 2 bases at J, with 11 bases in the middle. The chain's CDR3 is CASSQDAGSPYEQYF. CDR3 DNA sequence: TGCGCCAGCAGCCAAGATGCAGGGTCGCCCTACGAGCAGTACTTC.

This clone was seen a few times. The chain combines TRBV7-9 with TRBJ2-3; D possibly corresponds to TRBD2 (5 bases). The CDR3 is 15 residues long. Germline V gives CDR1 SEHNR, CDR2 FQNEAQ (reference sequence). Trimming stripped 5 bases from V and 2 bases from J, with 14 bases between. CDR3 coding DNA: TGTGCCAGCAGCGGAAGCGGCCGGCCCACAGATACGCAGTATTTT. Translated, it gives CASSGSGRPTDTQYF.

In its sample, this clone was seen once. The chain links TRBV27 to TRBJ2-1; 10 bases align to TRBD2. Germline values: CDR1 MNHEY, CDR2 SMNVEV (reference sequence). This CDR3 contains 15 residues. V trimming: 6 bases; J trimming: 6 bases; junction bases outside the gene matches: 8. The CDR3 DNA reads as TGTGCCAGCAGGGGACTAGCGCGCAGCGGCAATGAGCAGTTCTTC. This sequence encodes CASRGLARSGNEQFF.

The chain uses TRBV7-2 and TRBJ2-3; a possible D gene is TRBD1 (6 bases). This CDR3 has 14 residues. The ends were cut back, 5 bases at V and 2 bases at J, with 11 bases in the middle. CDR1 and CDR2 from the germline V gene are SGHTA and FQGNSA. Here the CDR3 reads CASSPRTDTDTQYF. CDR3 in DNA: TGTGCCAGCAGCCCCCGGACAGACACAGATACGCAGTATTTT.

The chain joins TRBV4-1 to TRBJ2-4, with D possibly TRBD2 on 6 matching bases. The CDR3 is 20 amino acids. The germline V and J ends were trimmed by 0 bases and 0 bases, with 21 bases remaining between them. Germline V gene lookup returns CDR1 MGHRA and CDR2 YSYEKL. The CDR3 protein is CASSQEGGDRTGLAKNIQYF. CDR3 bases: TGCGCCAGCAGCCAAGAAGGAGGGGATAGGACGGGGTTAGCCAAAAACATTCAGTACTTC.

CDR3 DNA sequence: TGTGCCAGCAGTGCGTCCCGGGACAGTGGCAATCAGCCCCAGCATTTT. It yields the protein CASSASRDSGNQPQHF. The V call is TRBV2, the J call TRBJ1-5; 7 bases map to TRBD1. This CDR3 is built from 16 residues. Germline loops: CDR1 SNHLY, CDR2 FYNNEI. Trimming took 4 bases from V and 2 from J; bases not matched to a gene: 8. Full variable domain (remainder filled in from reference TRBV2 and TRBJ1-5): EPEVTQTPSHQVTQMGQEVILRCVPISNHLYFYWYRQILGQKVEFLVSFYNNEISEKSEIFDDQFSVERPDGSNFTLKIRSTKLEDSAMYFCASSASRDSGNQPQHFGDGTRLSIL.

V usage is TRBV2 and J usage is TRBJ1-1, with D uncertain. V was trimmed by 6 bases and J by 0 bases, leaving 8 bases between them. This CDR3 spans 13 amino acids. In germline, CDR1 is SNHLY, CDR2 FYNNEI. The CDR3 DNA reads TGTGCCAGCAGAACGACAATGAACACTGAAGCTTTCTTT. Residues: CASRTTMNTEAFF.

This rearrangement joins TRBV19 to TRBJ1-2; a weak D match, TRBD1 (5 bases). CDR1 is LNHDA, CDR2 SQIVND, per germline (reference sequence). This CDR3 region has 15 residues. Trimming shortened V by 3 bases and J by 8 bases, and 19 bases separated the two germline ends. The CDR3 reads CASSIRFVGLGGYTF. For the CDR3, the DNA is TGTGCCAGTAGTATTCGGTTCGTGGGACTCGGGGGCTACACCTTC.

V gene TRBV9 combines with J gene TRBJ1-3; tentative D call: TRBD1 (5 bases). Per germline, CDR1 SGDLS and CDR2 YYNGEE. With 3 bases removed from V and 1 base from J, the gap between germline ends came to 17 bases. The CDR3 extends over 17 amino acids. The CDR3 DNA sequence: TGTGCCAGCAGCGCCACCTTCGACAGTTTTTCTGGAAACACCATATATTTT. It encodes CASSATFDSFSGNTIYF. The whole variable domain, filled in from reference TRBV9 and TRBJ1-3, reads DSGVTQTPKHLITATGQRVTLRCSPRSGDLSVYWYQQSLDQGLQFLIQYYNGEERAKGNILERFSAQQFPDLHSELNLSSLELGDSALYFCASSATFDSFSGNTIYFGEGSWLTVV.

This clone was seen a few times. J is TRBJ2-1 and V is TRBV19; TRBD2 matches at 8 bases. The CDR3 loop spans 17 amino acids. Germline lookup yields CDR1 LNHDA and CDR2 SQIVND (reference sequence). After removal of 1 base from V and 4 bases from J, the junction contained 9 bases not matched to a gene. CDR3 nucleotides: TGTGCCAGTAGTATAGCCGCAGCGGGAGACTCTTACAATGAGCAGTTCTTC. Translation gives CASSIAAAGDSYNEQFF.

The chain employs TRBV24-1 and TRBJ2-5, with a weak D call TRBD1 (6 bases). From germline, CDR1 is KGHDR and CDR2 SFDVKD. CDR3 length: 16 amino acids. The ends were cut back, 2 bases at V and 3 bases at J, with 15 bases in the middle. CDR3 bases: TGTGCCACCAGTGATTCCTCTTGGACAGCCGAAGAGACCCAGTACTTC. Encoded protein: CATSDSSWTAEETQYF.

This rearrangement joins TRBV27 to TRBJ2-7; 8 positions match TRBD2. The V segment lost 3 bases and the J segment 7 bases; nucleotides outside the gene matches: 8. There are 14 residues in the CDR3. Per the germline V gene, CDR1 is MNHEY and CDR2 is SMNVEV (reference sequence). The CDR3 loop is CASSFRAGALEQYF. The CDR3 bases are TGTGCCAGCAGTTTCAGAGCGGGGGCTTTAGAGCAGTACTTC.

This clone turned up a few times. The rearrangement joins TRBV10-3 to TRBJ1-5; perhaps TRBD1 as D (5 bases). Germline CDR1 and CDR2: ENHRY and SYGVKD. There are 16 residues in the CDR3. Trimming stripped 4 bases from V and 2 bases from J, with 15 bases between. CDR3: CAISVGGNEGNQPQHF. CDR3 in DNA: TGTGCCATCAGTGTCGGGGGGAACGAAGGCAATCAGCCCCAGCATTTT.

This sequence joins TRBV4-2 and TRBJ2-7; D may be TRBD1 (5 bases). The V gene's germline CDR1 is LGHNA and CDR2 YNFKEQ. The CDR3 extends over 14 amino acids. V was pared by 0 bases and J by 0 bases, with 6 bases between. The CDR3, as DNA: TGTGCCAGCAGCCAAGAGGACACCTCCTACGAGCAGTACTTC. Its protein is CASSQEDTSYEQYF.

The chain combines TRBV6-5 with TRBJ2-3, with a possible D match to TRBD1 (6 bases). Germline values: CDR1 MNHEY, CDR2 SVGAGI. The CDR3 consists of 13 residues. V lost 4 bases and J lost 8, with 13 bases in between. CDR3: CASSSHRESTQYF. The DNA of the CDR3 is TGTGCCAGCAGTTCTCACAGGGAAAGTACGCAGTATTTT.

V usage is TRBV24-1 and J usage is TRBJ2-5, with 7 bases aligning to TRBD2. Germline CDR1 reads KGHDR; CDR2 reads SFDVKD. The CDR3 is 17 residues long. Trimming at V came to 6 bases and at J to 0 bases, leaving 12 bases not matched to a gene. The CDR3 DNA reads as TGTGCCACCAGTTCCTCCGGTGAGGCGGGAGACCAAGAGACCCAGTACTTC. Its protein product is CATSSSGEAGDQETQYF.

V usage is TRBV25-1 and J usage is TRBJ1-3, with D maybe TRBD1 (6 bases). With 1 base removed from V and 0 bases from J, the gap between germline ends came to 16 bases. This CDR3 spans 18 amino acids. Germline loops: CDR1 MGHDK, CDR2 SYGVNS. This CDR3 reads CASSELGARGSSGNTIYF. The CDR3 DNA follows: TGTGCCAGCAGTGAATTGGGGGCGCGGGGGAGCTCTGGAAACACCATATATTTT.